Listed here is a single T cell receptor beta chain. The source of the sample is a study of blood T cell repertoires in COVID-19. Whole-study context: T cells, B-cell-depleted T cells, or PBMCs provided the cDNA or gDNA that served as material.

Trimming left V 4 bases short and J 2 bases short, with 15 bases between. The CDR3 loop spans 15 amino acids. CDR1 MGHRA and CDR2 YSYEKL come from the germline V gene. Sequencing used immunoSEQ multiplex PCR; TCRdb keeps in-frame clones, though not all of them. The sample shows some 200,000 clones, 83% of them seen only once. J is TRBJ2-7 and V is TRBV4-1, with D possibly being TRBD1 (6 bases). Sequencing was done on a sample of peripheral blood. This TCR derives from a woman in her thirties with COVID-19, enrolled during active disease. The CDR3 DNA sequence: TGCGCCAGCAGCCCCACAGGGTCCGTCCCCTACGAGCAGTACTTC. Its protein is CASSPTGSVPYEQYF.